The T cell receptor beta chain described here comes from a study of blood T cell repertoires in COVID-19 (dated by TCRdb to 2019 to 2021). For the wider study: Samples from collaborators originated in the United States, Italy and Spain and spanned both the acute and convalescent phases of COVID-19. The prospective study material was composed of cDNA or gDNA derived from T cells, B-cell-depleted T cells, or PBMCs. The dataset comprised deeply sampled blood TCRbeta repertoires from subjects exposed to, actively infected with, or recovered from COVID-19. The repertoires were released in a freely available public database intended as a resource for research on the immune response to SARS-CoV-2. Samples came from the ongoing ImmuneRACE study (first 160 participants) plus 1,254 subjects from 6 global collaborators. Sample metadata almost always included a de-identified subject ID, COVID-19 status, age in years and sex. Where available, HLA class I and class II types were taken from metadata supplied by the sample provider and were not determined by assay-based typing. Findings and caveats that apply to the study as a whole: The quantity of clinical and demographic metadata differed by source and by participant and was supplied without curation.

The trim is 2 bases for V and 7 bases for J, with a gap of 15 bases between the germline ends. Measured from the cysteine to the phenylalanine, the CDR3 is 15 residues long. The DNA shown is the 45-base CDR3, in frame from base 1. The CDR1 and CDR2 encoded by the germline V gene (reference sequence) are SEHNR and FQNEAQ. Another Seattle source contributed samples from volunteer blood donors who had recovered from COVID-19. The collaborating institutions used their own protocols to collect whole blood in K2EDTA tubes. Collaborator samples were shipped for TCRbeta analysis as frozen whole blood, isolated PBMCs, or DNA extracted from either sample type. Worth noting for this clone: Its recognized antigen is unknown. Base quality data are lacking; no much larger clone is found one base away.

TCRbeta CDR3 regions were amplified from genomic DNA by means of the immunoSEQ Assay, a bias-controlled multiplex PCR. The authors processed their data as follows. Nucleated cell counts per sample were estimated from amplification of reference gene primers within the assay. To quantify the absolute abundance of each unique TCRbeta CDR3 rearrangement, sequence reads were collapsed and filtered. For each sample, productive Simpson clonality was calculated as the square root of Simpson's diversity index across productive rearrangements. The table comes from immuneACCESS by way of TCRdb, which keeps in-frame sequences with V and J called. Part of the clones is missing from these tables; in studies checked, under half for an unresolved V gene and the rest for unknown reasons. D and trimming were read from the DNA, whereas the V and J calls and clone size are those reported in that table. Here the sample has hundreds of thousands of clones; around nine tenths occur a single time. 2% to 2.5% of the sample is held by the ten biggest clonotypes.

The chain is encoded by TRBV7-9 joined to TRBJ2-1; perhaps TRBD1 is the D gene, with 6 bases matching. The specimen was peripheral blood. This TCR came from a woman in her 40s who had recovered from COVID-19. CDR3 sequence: CASSLYSQGWNEQFF. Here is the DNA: TGTGCCAGCAGCTTATATTCTCAGGGGTGGAATGAGCAGTTCTTC.